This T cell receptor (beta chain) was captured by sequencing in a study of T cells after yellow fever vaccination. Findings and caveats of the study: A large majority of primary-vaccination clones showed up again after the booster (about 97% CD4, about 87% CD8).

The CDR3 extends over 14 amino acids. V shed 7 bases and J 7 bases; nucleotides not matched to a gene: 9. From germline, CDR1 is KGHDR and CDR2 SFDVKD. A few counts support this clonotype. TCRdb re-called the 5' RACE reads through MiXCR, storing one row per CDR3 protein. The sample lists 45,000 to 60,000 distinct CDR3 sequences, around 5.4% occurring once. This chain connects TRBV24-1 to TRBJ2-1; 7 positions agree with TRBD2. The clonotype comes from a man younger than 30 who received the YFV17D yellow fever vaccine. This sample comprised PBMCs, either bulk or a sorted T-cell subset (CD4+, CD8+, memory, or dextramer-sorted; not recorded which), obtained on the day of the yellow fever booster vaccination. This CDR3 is CATSDRGVWNEQFF. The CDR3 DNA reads TGTGCCACCAGCGATCGGGGGGTGTGGAATGAGCAGTTCTTC.